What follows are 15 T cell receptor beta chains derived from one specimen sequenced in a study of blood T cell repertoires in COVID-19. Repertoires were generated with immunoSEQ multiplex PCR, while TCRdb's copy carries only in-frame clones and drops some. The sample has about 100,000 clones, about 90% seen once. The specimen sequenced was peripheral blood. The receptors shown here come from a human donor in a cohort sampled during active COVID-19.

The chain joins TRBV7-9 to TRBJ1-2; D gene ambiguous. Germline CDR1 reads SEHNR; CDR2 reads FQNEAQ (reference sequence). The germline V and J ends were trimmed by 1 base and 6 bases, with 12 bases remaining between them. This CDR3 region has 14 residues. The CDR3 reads CASSLVAGMDGYTF. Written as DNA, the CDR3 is TGTGCCAGCAGCTTAGTTGCAGGAATGGATGGCTACACCTTC.

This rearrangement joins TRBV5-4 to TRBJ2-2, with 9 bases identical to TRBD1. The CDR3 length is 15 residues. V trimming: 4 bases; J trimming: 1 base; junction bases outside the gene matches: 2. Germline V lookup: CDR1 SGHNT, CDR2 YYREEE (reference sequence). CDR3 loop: CASSRDRVNTGELFF. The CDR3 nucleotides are TGTGCCAGCAGCCGGGACAGGGTGAACACCGGGGAGCTGTTTTTT.

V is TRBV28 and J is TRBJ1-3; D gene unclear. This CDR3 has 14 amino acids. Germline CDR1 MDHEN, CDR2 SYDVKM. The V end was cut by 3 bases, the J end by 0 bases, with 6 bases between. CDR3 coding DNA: TGTGCCAGCAGTTTTCCCGGCTCTGGAAACACCATATATTTT. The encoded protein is CASSFPGSGNTIYF.

As DNA, the CDR3 is TGCGCCAGCAGCGGAGGGACTAGCGGGACGACCGGGGAGCTGTTTTTT. Its translation: CASSGGTSGTTGELFF. The V gene is TRBV5-1, the J gene TRBJ2-2; 13 bases fit TRBD2. The V and J ends lost 4 bases and 5 bases, in that order; junction bases with no gene match: 5. This CDR3 spans 16 amino acids. Germline V gene lookup returns CDR1 SGHRS and CDR2 YFSETQ.

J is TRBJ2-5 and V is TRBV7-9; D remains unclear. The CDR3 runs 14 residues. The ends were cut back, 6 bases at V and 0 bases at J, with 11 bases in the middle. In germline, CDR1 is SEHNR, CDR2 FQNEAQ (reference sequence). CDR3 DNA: TGTGCCAGCAGAGACATGGATTACCAAGAGACCCAGTACTTC. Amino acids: CASRDMDYQETQYF.

CDR3 nucleotides: TGCGCCATCCACTCGCAGTTCTTC. Translating it yields CAIHSQFF. The chain couples TRBV10-1 to TRBJ2-1, with no clear D. Germline V lookup: CDR1 WNHNN, CDR2 SYGVQD (reference sequence). Trimming pared 10 bases from V and 12 bases from J, leaving 7 bases between. The CDR3 has 8 residues.

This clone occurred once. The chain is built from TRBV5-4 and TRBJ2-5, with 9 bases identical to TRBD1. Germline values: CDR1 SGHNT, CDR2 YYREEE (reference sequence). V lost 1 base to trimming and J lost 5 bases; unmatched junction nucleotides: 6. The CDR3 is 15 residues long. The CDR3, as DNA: TGTGCCAGCAGCTTGACAGGGGGCGAGGGGGAGACCCAGTACTTC. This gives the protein CASSLTGGEGETQYF.

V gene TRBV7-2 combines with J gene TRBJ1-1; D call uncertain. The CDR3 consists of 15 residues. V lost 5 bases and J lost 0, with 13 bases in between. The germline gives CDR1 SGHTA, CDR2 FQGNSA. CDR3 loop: CASSPMGRMNTEAFF. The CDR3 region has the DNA TGTGCCAGCAGCCCCATGGGCCGAATGAACACTGAAGCTTTCTTT.

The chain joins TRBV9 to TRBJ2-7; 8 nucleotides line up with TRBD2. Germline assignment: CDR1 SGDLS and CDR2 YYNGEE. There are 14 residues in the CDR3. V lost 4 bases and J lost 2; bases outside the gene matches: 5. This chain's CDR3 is CASSPRGLAYEQYF. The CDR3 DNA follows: TGTGCCAGCAGCCCTAGGGGACTAGCCTACGAGCAGTACTTC.

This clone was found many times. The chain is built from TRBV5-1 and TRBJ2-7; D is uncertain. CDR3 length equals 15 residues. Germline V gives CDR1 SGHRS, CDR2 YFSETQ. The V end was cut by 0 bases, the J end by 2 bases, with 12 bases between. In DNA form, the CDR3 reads TGCGCCAGCAGCTTGGCTGCAACAAACGCCTACGAGCAGTACTTC. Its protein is CASSLAATNAYEQYF.

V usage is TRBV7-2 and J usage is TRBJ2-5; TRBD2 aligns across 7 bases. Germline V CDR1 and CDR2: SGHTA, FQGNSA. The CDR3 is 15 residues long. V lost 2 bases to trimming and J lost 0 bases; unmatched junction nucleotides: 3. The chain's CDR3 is CASSLTGTNQETQYF. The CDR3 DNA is TGTGCCAGCAGCTTAACCGGGACTAACCAAGAGACCCAGTACTTC. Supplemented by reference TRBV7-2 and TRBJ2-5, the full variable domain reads GAGVSQSPSNKVTEKGKDVELRCDPISGHTALYWYRQSLGQGLEFLIYFQGNSAPDKSGLPSDRFSAERTGGSVSTLTIQRTQQEDSAVYLCASSLTGTNQETQYFGPGTRLLVL.

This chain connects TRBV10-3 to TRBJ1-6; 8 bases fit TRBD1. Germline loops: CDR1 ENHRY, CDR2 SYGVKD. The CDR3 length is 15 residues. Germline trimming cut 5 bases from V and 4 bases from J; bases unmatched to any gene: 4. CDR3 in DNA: TGTGCCATCAGTTCCGGGACAGGTTATAATTCACCCCTCCACTTT. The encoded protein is CAISSGTGYNSPLHF.

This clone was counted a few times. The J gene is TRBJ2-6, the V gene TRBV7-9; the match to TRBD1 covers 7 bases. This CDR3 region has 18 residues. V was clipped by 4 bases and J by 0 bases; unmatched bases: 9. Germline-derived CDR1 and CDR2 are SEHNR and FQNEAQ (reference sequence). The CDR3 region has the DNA TGTGCCAGCAGCTCGGACAGGAGAGGGAGCTCTGGGGCCAACGTCCTGACTTTC. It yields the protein CASSSDRRGSSGANVLTF.

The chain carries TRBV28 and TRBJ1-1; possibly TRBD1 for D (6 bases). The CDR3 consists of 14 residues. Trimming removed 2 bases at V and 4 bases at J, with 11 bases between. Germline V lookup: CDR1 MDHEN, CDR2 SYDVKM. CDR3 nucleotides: TGTGCCAGCAGTTTACCCAGGGGCGCCACTGAAGCTTTCTTT. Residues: CASSLPRGATEAFF.

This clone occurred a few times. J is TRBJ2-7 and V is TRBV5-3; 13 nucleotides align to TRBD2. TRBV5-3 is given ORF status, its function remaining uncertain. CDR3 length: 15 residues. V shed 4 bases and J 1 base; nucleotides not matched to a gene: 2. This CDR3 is CARSGLAGVSYEQYF. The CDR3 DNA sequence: TGTGCCAGAAGCGGACTAGCGGGAGTTTCCTACGAGCAGTACTTC.